These 27 T cell receptor beta chains were all obtained from the same sample, sequenced in a study of blood T cell repertoires in COVID-19. Assay used: immunoSEQ multiplex PCR; TCRdb lists only in-frame clones, some missing. This repertoire shows 70,000 to 95,000 clones, 88% found once; its top ten account for around 4.5%. Sequences were obtained from peripheral blood. Receptors were obtained from a woman older than 75 with active COVID-19.

V is TRBV4-3 and J is TRBJ1-5, with D perhaps matching TRBD1 (5 bases). The CDR3 is 13 amino acids. The germline CDR1 and CDR2 sequences are LGHNA and YSLEER. V lost 4 bases to trimming and J lost 7 bases, with 11 bases between them. Written as DNA, the CDR3 is TGCGCCAGCAGCCTATGGGGGGGGCAGCCCCAGCATTTT. It encodes CASSLWGGQPQHF.

Remarks on this clone: The sample contains more than one DNA sequence encoding this CDR3. This chain links TRBV27 with TRBJ2-7; D is possibly TRBD1 (5 bases). The germline V gene has CDR1 MNHEY and CDR2 SMNVEV (reference sequence). Trimming left V 3 bases short and J 2 bases short, with 8 bases between. The CDR3 is 13 amino acids. CDR3 region: CASSLAGTYEQYF. Written as DNA, the CDR3 is TGTGCCAGCAGTTTGGCAGGGACCTACGAGCAGTACTTC.

V usage is TRBV28 and J usage is TRBJ2-7; no definite D call. Looked up from germline, CDR1 is MDHEN and CDR2 is SYDVKM. V was clipped by 1 base and J by 3 bases, with 4 bases between them. This CDR3 comprises 12 residues. Written as DNA, the CDR3 is TGTGCCAGCAGTTTATTCGGCTACGAGCAGTACTTC. It yields the protein CASSLFGYEQYF. The variable domain in full, with the rest retrieved from reference TRBV28 and TRBJ2-7, is DVKVTQSSRYLVKRTGEKVFLECVQDMDHENMFWYRQDPGLGLRLIYFSYDVKMKEKGDIPEGYSVSREKKERFSLILESASTNQTSMYLCASSLFGYEQYFGPGTRLTVT.

The CDR3 coding sequence is TGTGCCAGCAGCCAAATTGACAGTAGTCGCACCGGGGAGCTGTTTTTT. Its translation is CASSQIDSSRTGELFF. The genes are TRBV14 and TRBJ2-2, with D tentatively TRBD1 (5 bases). The V end lost 2 bases, the J end lost 4 bases, and 14 bases lay between the germline ends. Germline CDR1 is SGHDN and CDR2 is FVKESK. The CDR3 has 16 amino acids.

The gene calls are TRBV9 and TRBJ2-1; possible D gene TRBD2, 6 bases. Looked up from germline, CDR1 is SGDLS and CDR2 is YYNGEE. The CDR3 loop spans 19 amino acids. Trimming pared 4 bases from V and 6 bases from J, leaving 29 bases between. This CDR3 is CASSPSGAPDGSVRNEQFF. CDR3 bases: TGTGCCAGCAGCCCCTCCGGGGCTCCTGACGGGAGCGTTCGCAATGAGCAGTTCTTC.

This chain connects TRBV7-6 to TRBJ2-5; 7 nucleotides line up with TRBD2. Germline lookup yields CDR1 SGHVS and CDR2 FNYEAQ. The CDR3 is 14 amino acids. V trimming: 5 bases; J trimming: 3 bases; junction bases outside the gene matches: 6. CDR3 amino acids: CASSPLAAEETQYF. As DNA, the CDR3 is TGTGCCAGCAGCCCCCTAGCGGCCGAAGAGACCCAGTACTTC.

V usage is TRBV19 and J usage is TRBJ1-2; TRBD1 agrees at 10 bases. The CDR3 runs to 13 residues. Germline CDR1 is LNHDA and CDR2 is SQIVND (reference sequence). J lost 7 bases, V lost 10 bases, and 9 bases had no gene match. Here the CDR3 reads CATLDRGIGGYTF. The CDR3, as DNA: TGTGCCACTCTGGACAGGGGGATTGGTGGCTACACCTTC.

This sequence joins TRBV5-5 and TRBJ2-7; 7 positions agree with TRBD2. V gave up 1 base and J gave up 4 bases; unmatched junction bases: 20. The germline CDR1 and CDR2 sequences are SGHKS and YYEKEE (reference sequence). The length of the CDR3 is 19 residues. Here the CDR3 reads CASSLSLSRVAGHPYEQYF. CDR3 sequence (DNA): TGTGCCAGCAGCTTGTCTCTCTCCCGGGTAGCGGGCCATCCATACGAGCAGTACTTC.

CDR3 coding DNA: TGTGCCAGCAGCCGGACTAGCGGGAACTACGAGCAGTACTTC. It codes for CASSRTSGNYEQYF. The chain carries TRBV7-2 and TRBJ2-7; TRBD2 matches at 12 bases. Looked up from germline, CDR1 is SGHTA and CDR2 is FQGNSA. Trimming took 5 bases from V and 3 from J; bases not matched to a gene: 2. The CDR3 is 14 residues long.

The V call is TRBV27, the J call TRBJ1-1; 9 bases agree with TRBD1. The CDR3 loop spans 15 amino acids. Per germline, CDR1 MNHEY and CDR2 SMNVEV (reference sequence). V was clipped by 2 bases and J by 4 bases; unmatched bases: 5. The DNA for the CDR3 is TGTGCCAGCAGTTTAAGGAGACAGGGGGGCACTGAAGCTTTCTTT. This codes for CASSLRRQGGTEAFF.

The chain is built from TRBV27 and TRBJ2-6; TRBD2 matches 11 bases. The CDR3 runs 19 residues. V was clipped by 6 bases and J by 0 bases; unmatched bases: 10. Looked up from germline, CDR1 is MNHEY and CDR2 is SMNVEV (reference sequence). The CDR3 nucleotides read TGTGCCAGCAGAGCCCTAGCGGGAGGTATCAGCTCTGGGGCCAACGTCCTGACTTTC. It specifies CASRALAGGISSGANVLTF. The full variable domain, in which reference TRBV27 and TRBJ2-6 provide the parts outside the CDR3, is EAQVTQNPRYLITVTGKKLTVTCSQNMNHEYMSWYRQDPGLGLRQIYYSMNVEVTDKGDVPEGYKVSRKEKRNFPLILESPSPNQTSLYFCASRALAGGISSGANVLTFGAGSRLTVL.

The gene calls are TRBV30 and TRBJ1-2; D is undetermined. This CDR3 is built from 14 residues. V lost 0 bases to trimming and J lost 7 bases, with 15 bases between them. In germline, CDR1 is GTSNPN, CDR2 SVGIG (reference sequence). This CDR3 reads CAWSVRMTNRGYTF. The CDR3 DNA is TGTGCCTGGAGTGTACGTATGACTAACCGTGGCTACACCTTC.

The V and J genes are TRBV7-3 and TRBJ2-2, with TRBD2 identical over 7 bases. This CDR3 region has 17 residues. V trimming: 0 bases; J trimming: 4 bases; junction bases outside the gene matches: 8. Germline V gene sequence: CDR1 SGHTA, CDR2 FQGTGA. CDR3 DNA: TGTGCCAGCAGCTTAACGTCGGCGGGAGTCTTCACCGGGGAGCTGTTTTTT. The encoded protein is CASSLTSAGVFTGELFF.

V gene TRBV7-9 combines with J gene TRBJ2-1, with 7 bases that match TRBD1. The V segment lost 4 bases and the J segment 6 bases; nucleotides outside the gene matches: 15. Germline CDR1 reads SEHNR; CDR2 reads FQNEAQ (reference sequence). CDR3 length equals 17 residues. The CDR3 coding sequence is TGTGCCAGCAGCTCGCGGGTCGACAGGGCGAGAGCCAATGAGCAGTTCTTC. Translation gives CASSSRVDRARANEQFF.

The J gene is TRBJ2-3, the V gene TRBV7-2; D possibly corresponds to TRBD2 (5 bases). Trimming shortened V by 5 bases and J by 6 bases, and 12 bases separated the two germline ends. The CDR3 is 13 residues long. Germline values: CDR1 SGHTA, CDR2 FQGNSA. CDR3 protein: CASSLGPGDTQYF. The CDR3 nucleotides are TGTGCCAGCAGCCTTGGTCCGGGGGATACGCAGTATTTT.

The V gene is TRBV11-2, the J gene TRBJ2-5; possibly TRBD2 for D (5 bases). This CDR3 spans 14 amino acids. V was pared by 3 bases and J by 3 bases, with 11 bases between. Germline V gene data show CDR1 as SGHAT and CDR2 as FQNNGV. The CDR3 reads CASSFSAEKETQYF. CDR3 DNA sequence: TGTGCCAGCAGCTTTAGCGCGGAGAAAGAGACCCAGTACTTC.

The chain combines TRBV6-1 with TRBJ1-1; D is unresolved. Trimming removed 1 base from V and 6 bases from J, with 15 bases in between. Germline V gives CDR1 MNHNS, CDR2 SASEGT. CDR3 length: 15 residues. The CDR3, as DNA: TGTGCCAGCAGTGAAGGGGGAGGTTTACCCCCTGAAGCTTTCTTT. The encoded protein is CASSEGGGLPPEAFF.

The J gene is TRBJ2-1, the V gene TRBV4-3; 11 bases map to TRBD2. Germline CDR1 and CDR2: LGHNA and YSLEER. The CDR3 has 15 amino acids. V shed 3 bases and J 6 bases; nucleotides not matched to a gene: 4. CDR3 amino acids: CASSHKTSGVNEQFF. As DNA, the CDR3 is TGCGCCAGCAGCCATAAGACTAGCGGGGTCAATGAGCAGTTCTTC.

The chain recombines TRBV28 with TRBJ1-2; 8 bases map to TRBD1. Germline V CDR1 and CDR2: MDHEN, SYDVKM. Trimming cost V 2 bases and J 4 bases; bases outside gene matches: 6. This CDR3 region has 15 residues. The chain's CDR3 is CASSLGQGAVYGYTF. The CDR3, as DNA: TGTGCCAGCAGTTTAGGGCAGGGGGCCGTCTATGGCTACACCTTC.

This chain joins TRBV6-5 and TRBJ1-1, with 7 bases identical to TRBD1. The CDR3 has 14 residues. V was clipped by 5 bases and J by 0 bases; unmatched bases: 3. Germline assignment: CDR1 MNHEY and CDR2 SVGAGI. CDR3 region: CASSRTGLNTEAFF. The CDR3 DNA reads TGTGCCAGCAGTCGGACAGGCCTGAACACTGAAGCTTTCTTT.

The chain recombines TRBV28 with TRBJ2-7; the match to TRBD2 covers 7 bases. CDR1 is MDHEN and CDR2 is SYDVKM in the germline V gene. CDR3 length: 15 amino acids. The V gene end was trimmed by 4 bases and the J gene end by 3 bases; junction bases not matched to a gene: 9. CDR3 in amino acids: CASSSPGGSLYEQYF. The CDR3 bases are TGTGCCAGCAGTTCCCCCGGCGGGAGTCTCTACGAGCAGTACTTC.

This rearrangement joins TRBV28 to TRBJ1-1; no clear D gene. CDR1 and CDR2 from the germline V gene are MDHEN and SYDVKM. V lost 1 base, J lost 4 bases, and 10 bases lay in between. There are 14 residues in the CDR3. The CDR3 protein is CASSLSLRGTEAFF. CDR3 DNA sequence: TGTGCCAGCAGTTTATCCCTTCGGGGCACTGAAGCTTTCTTT.

This CDR3 is CASGEQGEAYGYTF. CDR3 nucleotide sequence: TGTGCCAGCGGCGAACAGGGGGAGGCCTATGGCTACACCTTC. V and J are TRBV6-5 and TRBJ1-2; TRBD1 aligns across 8 bases. The CDR3 spans 14 residues. The J segment lost 4 bases and the V segment lost 8 bases, leaving 9 bases of the junction unmatched. Germline values: CDR1 MNHEY, CDR2 SVGAGI.

V gene TRBV6-2 or TRBV6-3 combines with J gene TRBJ1-2, with 10 bases that match TRBD1. J gave up 4 bases and V 4 bases, and 0 bases lay outside the gene matches. CDR1 MNHEY and CDR2 SVGEGT come from the germline V gene. CDR3 length equals 13 residues. The CDR3 region is CASSWDRGYGYTF. The CDR3 DNA sequence: TGTGCCAGCAGTTGGGACAGGGGCTATGGCTACACCTTC.

This clone appeared once. The gene calls are TRBV18 and TRBJ1-6; D is uncertain. V was shortened by 6 bases and J by 9 bases, with 24 bases between the two germline ends. This CDR3 is 17 amino acids long. CDR1 is KGHSH, CDR2 LQKENI, per germline. CDR3 sequence: CASSHGEVGRTGSPLHF. For the CDR3, the DNA is TGTGCCAGCTCCCATGGGGAGGTTGGGAGAACTGGTTCACCCCTCCACTTT. Supplemented by reference TRBV18 and TRBJ1-6, the full variable domain reads NAGVMQNPRHLVRRRGQEARLRCSPMKGHSHVYWYRQLPEEGLKFMVYLQKENIIDESGMPKERFSAEFPKEGPSILRIQQVVRGDSAAYFCASSHGEVGRTGSPLHFGNGTRLTVT.

The chain employs TRBV7-8 and TRBJ2-2; 8 bases are shared with TRBD2. CDR3 size: 16 residues. J gave up 6 bases and V 3 bases, and 9 bases lay outside the gene matches. In germline, CDR1 is SGHVS, CDR2 FQNEAQ. The DNA for the CDR3 is TGTGCCAGCAGCTTCTCTCCAGCGGGAGCGGCCGGGGAGCTGTTTTTT. It translates to CASSFSPAGAAGELFF. Full variable domain (rest looked up from reference TRBV7-8 and TRBJ2-2): GAGVSQSPRYKVAKRGQDVALRCDPISGHVSLFWYQQALGQGPEFLTYFQNEAQLDKSGLPSDRFFAERPEGSVSTLKIQRTQQEDSAVYLCASSFSPAGAAGELFFGEGSRLTVL.

This clone came up once. CDR3 sequence reads: CASSLVVALGGDTQYF. The CDR3 DNA sequence: TGTGCCAGCAGCTTAGTTGTAGCCTTGGGGGGGGATACGCAGTATTTT. The chain couples TRBV11-2 to TRBJ2-3; 7 bases line up with TRBD2. Germline trimming cut 1 base from V and 6 bases from J; bases unmatched to any gene: 10. The CDR3 is 16 amino acids. Germline CDR1 reads SGHAT; CDR2 reads FQNNGV. Full variable domain (rest looked up from reference TRBV11-2 and TRBJ2-3): EAGVAQSPRYKIIEKRQSVAFWCNPISGHATLYWYQQILGQGPKLLIQFQNNGVVDDSQLPKDRFSAERLKGVDSTLKIQPAKLEDSAVYLCASSLVVALGGDTQYFGPGTRLTVL.